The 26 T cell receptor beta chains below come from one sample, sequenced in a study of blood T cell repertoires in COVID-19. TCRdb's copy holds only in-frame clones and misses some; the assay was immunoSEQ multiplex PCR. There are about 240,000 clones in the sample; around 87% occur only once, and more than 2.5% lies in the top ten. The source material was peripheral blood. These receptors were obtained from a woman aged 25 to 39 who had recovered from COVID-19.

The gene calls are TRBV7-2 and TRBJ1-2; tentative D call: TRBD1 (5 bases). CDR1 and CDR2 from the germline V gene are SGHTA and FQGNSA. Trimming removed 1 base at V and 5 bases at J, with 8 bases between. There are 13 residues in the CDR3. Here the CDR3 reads CASSLVTGYGYTF. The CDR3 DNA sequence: TGTGCCAGCAGCTTAGTAACAGGATATGGCTACACCTTC.

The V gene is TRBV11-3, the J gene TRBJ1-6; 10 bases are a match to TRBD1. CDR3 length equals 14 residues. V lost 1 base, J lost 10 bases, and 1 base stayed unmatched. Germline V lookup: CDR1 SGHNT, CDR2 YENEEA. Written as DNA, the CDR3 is TGTGCCAGCAGCTTAGGGACAGGGGGATCACCCCTCCACTTT. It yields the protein CASSLGTGGSPLHF.

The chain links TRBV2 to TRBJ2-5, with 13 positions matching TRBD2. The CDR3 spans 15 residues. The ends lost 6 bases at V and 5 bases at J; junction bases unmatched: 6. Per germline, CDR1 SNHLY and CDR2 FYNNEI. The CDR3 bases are TGTGCCAGCAGCAAACTAGCGGGGGGGGAGGAGACCCAGTACTTC. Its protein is CASSKLAGGEETQYF.

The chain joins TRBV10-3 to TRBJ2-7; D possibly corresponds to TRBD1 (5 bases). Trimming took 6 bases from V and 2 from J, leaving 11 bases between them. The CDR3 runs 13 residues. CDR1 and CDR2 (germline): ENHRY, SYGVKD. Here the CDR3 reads CAIREQGTYEQYF. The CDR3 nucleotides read TGTGCCATCAGAGAGCAGGGAACCTACGAGCAGTACTTC.

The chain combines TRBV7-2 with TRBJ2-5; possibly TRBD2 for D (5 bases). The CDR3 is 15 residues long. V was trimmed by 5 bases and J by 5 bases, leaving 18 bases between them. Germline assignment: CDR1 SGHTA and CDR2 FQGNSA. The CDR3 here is CASSNFFTRGETQYF. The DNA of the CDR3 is TGTGCCAGCAGCAATTTTTTTACACGGGGTGAGACCCAGTACTTC. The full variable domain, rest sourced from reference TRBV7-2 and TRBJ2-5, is GAGVSQSPSNKVTEKGKDVELRCDPISGHTALYWYRQSLGQGLEFLIYFQGNSAPDKSGLPSDRFSAERTGGSVSTLTIQRTQQEDSAVYLCASSNFFTRGETQYFGPGTRLLVL.

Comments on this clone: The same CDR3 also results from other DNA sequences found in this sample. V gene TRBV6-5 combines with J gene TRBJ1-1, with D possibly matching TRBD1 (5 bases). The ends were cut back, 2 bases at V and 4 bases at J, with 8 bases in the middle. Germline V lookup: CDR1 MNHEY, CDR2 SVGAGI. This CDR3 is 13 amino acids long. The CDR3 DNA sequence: TGTGCCAGCAGTTACGGGGGGGGCACTGAAGCTTTCTTT. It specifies CASSYGGGTEAFF.

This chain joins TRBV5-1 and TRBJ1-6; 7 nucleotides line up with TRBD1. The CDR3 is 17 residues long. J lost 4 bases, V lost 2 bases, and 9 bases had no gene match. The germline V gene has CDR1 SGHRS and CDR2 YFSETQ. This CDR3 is CASSFGTGQSYNSPLHF. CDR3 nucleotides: TGCGCCAGCAGCTTCGGAACGGGACAGTCTTATAATTCACCCCTCCACTTT.

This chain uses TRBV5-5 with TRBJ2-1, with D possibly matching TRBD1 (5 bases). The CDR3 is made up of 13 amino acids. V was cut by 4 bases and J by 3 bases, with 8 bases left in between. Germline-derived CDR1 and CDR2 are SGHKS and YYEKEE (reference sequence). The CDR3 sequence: CASSMDIYNEQFF. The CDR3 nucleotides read TGTGCCAGCAGCATGGACATCTACAATGAGCAGTTCTTC.

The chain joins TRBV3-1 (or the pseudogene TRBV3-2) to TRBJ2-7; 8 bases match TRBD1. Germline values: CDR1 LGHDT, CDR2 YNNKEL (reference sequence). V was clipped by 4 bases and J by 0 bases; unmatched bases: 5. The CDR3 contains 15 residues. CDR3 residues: CASSPGQGVSYEQYF. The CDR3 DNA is TGTGCCAGCAGCCCAGGACAGGGAGTCTCCTACGAGCAGTACTTC.

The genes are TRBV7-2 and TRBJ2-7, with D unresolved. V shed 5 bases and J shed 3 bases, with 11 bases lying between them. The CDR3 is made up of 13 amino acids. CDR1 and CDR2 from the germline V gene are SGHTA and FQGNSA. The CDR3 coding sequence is TGTGCCAGCAGCGCCAGCGTAAACTACGAGCAGTACTTC. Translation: CASSASVNYEQYF.

CDR3 coding DNA: TGTGCCAGCAGCTTAGGGACAGCTTCCTACGAGCAGTACTTC. The encoded protein is CASSLGTASYEQYF. The V call is TRBV5-5, the J call TRBJ2-7; TRBD1 aligns across 7 bases. The CDR3 has 14 amino acids. Germline CDR1 SGHKS, CDR2 YYEKEE (reference sequence). J gave up 1 base and V 2 bases, and 3 bases lay outside the gene matches.

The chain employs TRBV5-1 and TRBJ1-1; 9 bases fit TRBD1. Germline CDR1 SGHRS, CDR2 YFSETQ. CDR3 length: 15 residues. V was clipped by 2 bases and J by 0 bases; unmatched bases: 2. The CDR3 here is CASSFTGGMNTEAFF. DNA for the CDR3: TGCGCCAGCAGCTTCACAGGGGGCATGAACACTGAAGCTTTCTTT.

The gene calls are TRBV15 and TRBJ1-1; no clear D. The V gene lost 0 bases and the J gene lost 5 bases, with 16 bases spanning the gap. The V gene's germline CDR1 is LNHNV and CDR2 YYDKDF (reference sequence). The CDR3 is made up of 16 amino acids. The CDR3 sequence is CATSREVQRPGTEAFF. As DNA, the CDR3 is TGTGCCACCAGCAGAGAGGTTCAGCGCCCGGGGACTGAAGCTTTCTTT.

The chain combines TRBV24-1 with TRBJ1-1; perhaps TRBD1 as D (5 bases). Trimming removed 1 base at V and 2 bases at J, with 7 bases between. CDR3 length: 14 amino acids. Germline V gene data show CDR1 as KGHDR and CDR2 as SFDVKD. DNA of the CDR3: TGTGCCACCAGTGATTTCGACAGTAACACTGAAGCTTTCTTT. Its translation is CATSDFDSNTEAFF.

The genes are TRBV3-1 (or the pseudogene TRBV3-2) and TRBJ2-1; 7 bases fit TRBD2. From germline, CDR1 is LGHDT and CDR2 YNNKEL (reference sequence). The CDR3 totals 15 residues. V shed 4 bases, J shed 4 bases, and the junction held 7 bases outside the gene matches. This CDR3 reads CASSLMGGGYNEQFF. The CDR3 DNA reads TGTGCCAGCAGCCTTATGGGCGGGGGTTACAATGAGCAGTTCTTC.

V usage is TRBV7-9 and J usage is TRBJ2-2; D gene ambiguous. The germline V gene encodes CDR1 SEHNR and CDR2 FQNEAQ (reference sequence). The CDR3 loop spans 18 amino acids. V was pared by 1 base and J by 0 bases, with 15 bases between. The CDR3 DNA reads TGTGCCAGCAGCTTAGGTTACCAATCAGTGGCGAACACCGGGGAGCTGTTTTTT. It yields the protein CASSLGYQSVANTGELFF. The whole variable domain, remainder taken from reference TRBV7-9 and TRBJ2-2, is DTGVSQNPRHKITKRGQNVTFRCDPISEHNRLYWYRQTLGQGPEFLTYFQNEAQLEKSRLLSDRFSAERPKGSFSTLEIQRTEQGDSAMYLCASSLGYQSVANTGELFFGEGSRLTVL.

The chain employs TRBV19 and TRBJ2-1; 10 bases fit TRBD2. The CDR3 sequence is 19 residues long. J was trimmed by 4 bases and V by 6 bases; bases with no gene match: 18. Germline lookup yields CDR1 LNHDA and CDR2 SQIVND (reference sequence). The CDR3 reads CASRVPSGAGGHRYNEQFF. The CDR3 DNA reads TGTGCCAGTAGGGTCCCGTCGGGAGCGGGGGGGCATCGATACAATGAGCAGTTCTTC. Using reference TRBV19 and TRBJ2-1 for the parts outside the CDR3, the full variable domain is DGGITQSPKYLFRKEGQNVTLSCEQNLNHDAMYWYRQDPGQGLRLIYYSQIVNDFQKGDIAEGYSVSREKKESFPLTVTSAQKNPTAFYLCASRVPSGAGGHRYNEQFFGPGTRLTVL.

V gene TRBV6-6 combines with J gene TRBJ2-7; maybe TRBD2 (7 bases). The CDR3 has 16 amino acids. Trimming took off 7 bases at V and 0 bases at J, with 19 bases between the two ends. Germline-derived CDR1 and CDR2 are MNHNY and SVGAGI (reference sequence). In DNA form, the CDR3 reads TGTGCCAGCAAACCCTCTGGGGGCGGGAGCTCCTACGAGCAGTACTTC. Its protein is CASKPSGGGSSYEQYF.

The CDR3 loop reads CASSPDERNYGYTF. As DNA, the CDR3 is TGTGCCAGCAGCCCAGACGAGAGGAACTATGGCTACACCTTC. The chain has TRBV7-3 and TRBJ1-2; D not certain. The ends were cut back, 5 bases at V and 2 bases at J, with 12 bases in the middle. There are 14 residues in the CDR3. Germline CDR1 SGHTA, CDR2 FQGTGA.

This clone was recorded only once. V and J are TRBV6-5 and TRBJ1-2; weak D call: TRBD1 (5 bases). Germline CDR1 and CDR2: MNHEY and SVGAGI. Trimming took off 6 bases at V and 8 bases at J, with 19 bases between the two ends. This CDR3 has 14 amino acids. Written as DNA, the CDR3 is TGTGCCAGCAGCACCCACCCGGGGGGGGGAGGCTACACCTTC. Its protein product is CASSTHPGGGGYTF.

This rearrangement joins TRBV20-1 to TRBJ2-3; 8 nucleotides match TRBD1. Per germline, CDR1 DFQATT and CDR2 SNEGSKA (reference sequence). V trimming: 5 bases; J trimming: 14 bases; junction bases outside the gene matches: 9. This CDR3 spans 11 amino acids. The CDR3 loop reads CSAPWGDRPYF. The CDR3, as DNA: TGCAGTGCTCCCTGGGGGGACAGGCCGTATTTT.

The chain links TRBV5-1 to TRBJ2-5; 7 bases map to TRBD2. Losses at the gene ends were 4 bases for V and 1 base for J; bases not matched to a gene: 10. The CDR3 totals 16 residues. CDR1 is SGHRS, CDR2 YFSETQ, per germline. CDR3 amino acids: CASSGKAGKFQETQYF. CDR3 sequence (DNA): TGCGCCAGCAGCGGAAAAGCGGGGAAATTCCAAGAGACCCAGTACTTC.

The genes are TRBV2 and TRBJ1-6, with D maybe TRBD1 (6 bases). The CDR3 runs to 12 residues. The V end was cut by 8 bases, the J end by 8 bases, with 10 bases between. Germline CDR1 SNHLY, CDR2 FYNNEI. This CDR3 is CASHAGDSPLHF. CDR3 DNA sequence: TGTGCCAGCCACGCAGGGGATTCACCCCTCCACTTT.

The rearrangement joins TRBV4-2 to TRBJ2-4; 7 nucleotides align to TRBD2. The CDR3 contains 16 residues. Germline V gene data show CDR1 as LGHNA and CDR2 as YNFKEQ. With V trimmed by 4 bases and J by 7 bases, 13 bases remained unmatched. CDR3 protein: CASSRGEGSARNIQYF. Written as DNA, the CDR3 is TGTGCCAGCAGCCGAGGGGAGGGATCAGCGCGGAACATTCAGTACTTC.

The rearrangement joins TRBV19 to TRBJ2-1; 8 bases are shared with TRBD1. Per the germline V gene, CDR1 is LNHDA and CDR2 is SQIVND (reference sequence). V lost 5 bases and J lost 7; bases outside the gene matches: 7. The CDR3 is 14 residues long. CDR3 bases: TGTGCCAGTAGTTCCAATCAGGGGGCAAATGAGCAGTTCTTC. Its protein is CASSSNQGANEQFF.

CDR3 DNA sequence: TGTGCCAGCAGCGTAGTTGAGCGGGCCCAGGGACCGGGGACTGAAGCTTTCTTT. Its translation: CASSVVERAQGPGTEAFF. The chain links TRBV9 to TRBJ1-1; tentatively, D is TRBD1 (5 bases). Per germline, CDR1 SGDLS and CDR2 YYNGEE. The CDR3 extends over 18 amino acids. Trimming removed 0 bases from V and 5 bases from J, with 23 bases in between.